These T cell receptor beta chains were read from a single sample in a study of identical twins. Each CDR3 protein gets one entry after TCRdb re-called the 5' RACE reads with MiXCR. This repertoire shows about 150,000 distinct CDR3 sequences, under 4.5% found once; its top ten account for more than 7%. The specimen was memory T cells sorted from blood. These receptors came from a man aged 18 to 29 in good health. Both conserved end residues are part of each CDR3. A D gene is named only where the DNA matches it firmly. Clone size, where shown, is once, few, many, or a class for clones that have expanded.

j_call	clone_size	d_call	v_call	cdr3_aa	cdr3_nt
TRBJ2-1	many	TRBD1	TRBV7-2	CASSPSFGTGYNEQFF	TGTGCCAGCAGCCCATCGTTCGGGACAGGGTACAATGAGCAGTTCTTC
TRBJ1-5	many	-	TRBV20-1	CSARGGLDQPQHF	TGCAGTGCTAGAGGGGGTTTAGATCAGCCCCAGCATTTT
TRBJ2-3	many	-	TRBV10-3	CAISLGGSGDTQYF	TGTGCCATATCCCTCGGGGGCTCGGGAGATACGCAGTATTTT
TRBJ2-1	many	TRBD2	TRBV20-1	CSAPSGGGGNEQFF	TGCAGTGCTCCAAGCGGGGGGGGCGGCAATGAGCAGTTCTTC
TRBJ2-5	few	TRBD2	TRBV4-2	CASSLRLAGRGFQETQYF	TGTGCCAGCAGCCTTCGACTAGCGGGAAGGGGTTTTCAAGAGACCCAGTACTTC
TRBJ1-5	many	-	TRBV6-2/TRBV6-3	CASSSGSDSLNQPQHF	TGTGCCAGCAGTTCCGGCTCCGACAGCCTTAATCAGCCCCAGCATTTT
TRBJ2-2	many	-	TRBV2	CASTLMNTGELFF	TGTGCCAGCACTCTGATGAACACCGGGGAGCTGTTTTTT
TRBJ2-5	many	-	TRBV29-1	CSVTPPSISPETQYF	TGCAGCGTTACACCCCCCTCCATCTCACCCGAGACCCAGTACTTC
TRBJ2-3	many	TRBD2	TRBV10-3	CAISERLAGERDTDTQYF	TGTGCCATCAGTGAGCGACTAGCGGGAGAGAGGGACACAGATACGCAGTATTTT
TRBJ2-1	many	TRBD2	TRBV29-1	CSETSGDTNEQFF	TGCAGCGAGACTAGCGGGGACACTAATGAGCAGTTCTTC
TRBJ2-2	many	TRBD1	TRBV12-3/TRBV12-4	CASSFTTGSNTGELFF	TGTGCCAGCAGTTTCACGACAGGGTCGAACACCGGGGAGCTGTTTTTT
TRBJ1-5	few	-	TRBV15	CATSRKVSNQPQHF	TGTGCCACCAGCAGGAAAGTTAGCAATCAGCCCCAGCATTTT
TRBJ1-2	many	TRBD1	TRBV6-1	CATGQGTPYGYTF	TGTGCCACCGGACAGGGAACTCCATATGGCTACACCTTC
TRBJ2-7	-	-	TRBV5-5	CASSLEGQQYF	TGTGCCAGCAGCTTGGAAGGGCAGCAGTACTTC
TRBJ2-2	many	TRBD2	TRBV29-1	CSVGLAGGPGELFF	TGCAGCGTTGGCCTAGCGGGAGGACCCGGGGAGCTGTTTTTT
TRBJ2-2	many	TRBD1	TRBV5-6	CASSWTTGRTGELFF	TGTGCCAGCAGCTGGACGACAGGGCGCACCGGGGAGCTGTTTTTT
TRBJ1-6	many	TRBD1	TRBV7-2	CASSPVQGVLSPLHF	TGTGCCAGCAGCCCGGTACAGGGGGTTCTTTCACCCCTCCACTTT
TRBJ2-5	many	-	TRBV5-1	CASSLEGPGSETQYF	TGCGCCAGCAGCTTGGAAGGTCCGGGGTCAGAGACCCAGTACTTC
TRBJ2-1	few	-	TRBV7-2	CASSSPMGSGNYNEQFF	TGTGCCAGCAGCTCTCCTATGGGTAGCGGCAACTACAATGAGCAGTTCTTC
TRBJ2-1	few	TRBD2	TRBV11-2	CASSLVSGRVYNEQFF	TGTGCCAGCAGCTTAGTAAGCGGGAGGGTCTACAATGAGCAGTTCTTC
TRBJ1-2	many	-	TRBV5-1	CASSLATGARWTIGYTF	TGCGCCAGCAGCTTGGCAACGGGGGCGCGATGGACTATTGGCTACACCTTC
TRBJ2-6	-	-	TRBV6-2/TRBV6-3	CASRDPGANVLTF	TGTGCCAGCAGAGACCCTGGGGCCAACGTCCTGACTTTC
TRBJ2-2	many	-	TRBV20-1	CSATTGIKGLTGELFF	TGCAGTGCTACTACCGGGATTAAAGGTCTCACCGGGGAGCTGTTTTTT
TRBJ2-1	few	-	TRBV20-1	CSASLQYNEQFF	TGCAGTGCTAGTCTCCAATACAATGAGCAGTTCTTC
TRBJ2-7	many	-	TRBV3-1	CASGASHTYEQYF	TGTGCCAGCGGTGCTAGTCACACCTACGAGCAGTACTTC
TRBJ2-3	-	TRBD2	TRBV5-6	CASSLAVSGSSDTQYF	TGTGCCAGCAGCTTGGCGGTTAGCGGGAGCTCAGATACGCAGTATTTT
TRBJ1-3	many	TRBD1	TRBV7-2	CASSLRQGLGNTIYF	TGTGCCAGCAGCCTCCGACAGGGGCTCGGAAACACCATATATTTT
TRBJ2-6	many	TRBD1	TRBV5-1	CASSSAGTGDSGANVLTF	TGCGCCAGCAGCTCGGCCGGGACAGGGGACTCTGGGGCCAACGTCCTGACTTTC
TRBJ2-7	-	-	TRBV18	CASSQAGSSYEQYF	TGTGCCAGCTCGCAAGCCGGGAGCTCCTACGAGCAGTACTTC
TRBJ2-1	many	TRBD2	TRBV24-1	CATSDSGSGIYNEQFF	TGTGCCACCAGTGATTCGGGTAGCGGGATCTACAATGAGCAGTTCTTC
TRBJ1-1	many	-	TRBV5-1	CASSLGLANTEAFF	TGCGCCAGCAGCTTGGGACTGGCGAACACTGAAGCTTTCTTT
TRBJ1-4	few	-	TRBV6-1	CASRRLGDNEKLFF	TGTGCCAGCAGGCGCTTGGGGGATAATGAAAAACTGTTTTTT
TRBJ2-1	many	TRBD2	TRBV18	CASSPEAGVAYEQFF	TGTGCCAGCTCACCGGAAGCGGGAGTCGCATATGAGCAGTTCTTC
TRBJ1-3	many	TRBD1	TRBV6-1	CASRPNRGLGNTIYF	TGTGCCAGCAGGCCTAACAGGGGGCTCGGGAACACCATATATTTT
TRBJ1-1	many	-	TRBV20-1	CSGSQGAGPMNTEAFF	TGCAGTGGCTCACAGGGCGCGGGGCCAATGAACACTGAAGCTTTCTTT
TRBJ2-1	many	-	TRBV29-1	CSVDLTGGVSYNEQFF	TGCAGCGTTGATTTAACCGGGGGAGTTTCCTACAATGAGCAGTTCTTC
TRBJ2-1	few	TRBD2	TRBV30	CALMGLAGGGQFF	TGTGCCTTGATGGGACTAGCGGGAGGGGGGCAGTTCTTC
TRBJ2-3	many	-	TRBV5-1	CASSIAESTDTQYF	TGCGCCAGCAGTATAGCGGAGAGCACAGATACGCAGTATTTT
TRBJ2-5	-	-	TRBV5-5	CASSLIALEETQYF	TGTGCCAGCAGCTTGATCGCACTGGAGGAGACCCAGTACTTC
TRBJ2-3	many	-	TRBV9	CASSTRTATDTQYF	TGTGCCAGCAGCACCCGGACAGCGACAGATACGCAGTATTTT
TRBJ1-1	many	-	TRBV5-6	CASSLAGVTRGGTEAFF	TGTGCCAGCAGCTTGGCAGGGGTAACTCGGGGCGGCACTGAAGCTTTCTTT
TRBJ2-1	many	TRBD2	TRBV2	CASSLLAGVNEQFF	TGTGCCAGCAGCTTGCTAGCGGGAGTCAATGAGCAGTTCTTC
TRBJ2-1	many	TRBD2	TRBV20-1	CSAGGLAGGRNEQFF	TGCAGTGCTGGTGGACTAGCGGGAGGGCGAAATGAGCAGTTCTTC
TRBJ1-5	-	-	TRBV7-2	CASSLAGGRRGNQPQHF	TGTGCCAGCAGCTTAGCCGGCGGGCGGCGTGGCAATCAGCCCCAGCATTTT
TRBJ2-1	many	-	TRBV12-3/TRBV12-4	CASSLFPGLAYNEQFF	TGTGCCAGCAGTTTATTCCCGGGGCTCGCCTACAATGAGCAGTTCTTC
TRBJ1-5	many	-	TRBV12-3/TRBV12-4	CASSFQGGEYQPQHF	TGTGCCAGCAGTTTTCAGGGAGGGGAATATCAGCCCCAGCATTTT
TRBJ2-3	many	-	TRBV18	CASSPGSTQYF	TGTGCCAGCTCACCGGGGAGTACGCAGTATTTT
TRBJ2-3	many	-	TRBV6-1	CASSQKKTGTGTQYF	TGTGCCAGCAGTCAAAAGAAAACAGGCACGGGTACGCAGTATTTT
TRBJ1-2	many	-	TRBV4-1	CASSQEGLGVYGYTF	TGCGCCAGCAGCCAGGAGGGGTTGGGCGTCTATGGCTACACCTTC
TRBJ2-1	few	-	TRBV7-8	CASSFSRDTHNEQFF	TGTGCCAGCAGCTTCTCACGGGACACTCACAATGAGCAGTTCTTC
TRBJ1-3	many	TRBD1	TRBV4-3	CASSQDGGQGAPGNTIYF	TGCGCCAGCAGCCAAGATGGGGGACAGGGGGCGCCAGGAAACACCATATATTTT
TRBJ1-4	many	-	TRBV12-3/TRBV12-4	CASSPGPLGEKLFF	TGTGCCAGCAGCCCTGGACCCCTGGGCGAAAAACTGTTTTTT
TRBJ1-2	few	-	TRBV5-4	CASSRLGSDGYTF	TGTGCCAGCAGCCGCCTGGGGTCGGATGGCTACACCTTC
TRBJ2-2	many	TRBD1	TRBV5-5	CASSLIGGGGELFF	TGTGCCAGCAGCTTGATAGGGGGCGGAGGGGAGCTGTTTTTT